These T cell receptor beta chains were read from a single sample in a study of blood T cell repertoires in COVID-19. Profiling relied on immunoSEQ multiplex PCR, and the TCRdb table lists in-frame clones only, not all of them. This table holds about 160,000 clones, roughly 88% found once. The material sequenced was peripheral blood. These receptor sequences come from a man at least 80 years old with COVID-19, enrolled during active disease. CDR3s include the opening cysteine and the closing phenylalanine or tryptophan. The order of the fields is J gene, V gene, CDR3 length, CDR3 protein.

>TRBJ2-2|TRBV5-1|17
CASSLASGGLGTGELFF
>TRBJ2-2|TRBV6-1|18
CASSEGSLGRANTGELFF
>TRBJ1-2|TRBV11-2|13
CASSLSTGNGYTF
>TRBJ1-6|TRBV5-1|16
CASSLVAGGNISPLHF
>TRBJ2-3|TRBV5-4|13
CASSLGATDTQYF
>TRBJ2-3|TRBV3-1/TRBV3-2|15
CASSLGGAGTDTQYF
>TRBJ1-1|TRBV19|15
CASTPWRGVDTEAFF
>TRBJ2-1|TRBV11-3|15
CASSFGQERYNEQLF
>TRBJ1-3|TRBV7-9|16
CASSYTGGRSGNTIYF
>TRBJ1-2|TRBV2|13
CASSELQGEGYTF
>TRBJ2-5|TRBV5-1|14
CASSQRGGGETQYF
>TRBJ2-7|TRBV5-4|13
CASSTGGAYEQYF
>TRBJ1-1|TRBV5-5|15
CASSPNGQGRTEAFF
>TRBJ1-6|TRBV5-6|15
CASSFLSQALSPLHF
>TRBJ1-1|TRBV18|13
CASSPRAGDEAFF
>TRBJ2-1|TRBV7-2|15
CASSSERGGQSEQFF
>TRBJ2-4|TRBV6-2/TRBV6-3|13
CASSYGQLPFQYF
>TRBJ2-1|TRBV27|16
CASSRLAGGSYNEQFF
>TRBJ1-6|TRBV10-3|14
CATTSGHRNSPLHF
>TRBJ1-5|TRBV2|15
CASSARRAYNQPQHF
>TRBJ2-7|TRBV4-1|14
CASSQFQGSYEQYF
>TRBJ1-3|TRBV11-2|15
CASTLGSSSGNTIYF
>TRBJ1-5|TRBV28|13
CASGHQKYQPQHF
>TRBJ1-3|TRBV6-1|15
CASSEGTGYGNTIYF
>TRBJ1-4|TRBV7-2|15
CASSPQTGSGEKLFF
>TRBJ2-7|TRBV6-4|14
CASSDQGGSYEQYF
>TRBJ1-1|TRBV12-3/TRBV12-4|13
CASSTNRGGEAFF
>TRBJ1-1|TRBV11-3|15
CASSAPGVGDTEAFF
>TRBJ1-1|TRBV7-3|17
CASSLIPRSGVGGEAFF
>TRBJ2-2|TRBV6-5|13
CASSIQGSGELFF
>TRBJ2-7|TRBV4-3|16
CASSQGLAATSYEQYF